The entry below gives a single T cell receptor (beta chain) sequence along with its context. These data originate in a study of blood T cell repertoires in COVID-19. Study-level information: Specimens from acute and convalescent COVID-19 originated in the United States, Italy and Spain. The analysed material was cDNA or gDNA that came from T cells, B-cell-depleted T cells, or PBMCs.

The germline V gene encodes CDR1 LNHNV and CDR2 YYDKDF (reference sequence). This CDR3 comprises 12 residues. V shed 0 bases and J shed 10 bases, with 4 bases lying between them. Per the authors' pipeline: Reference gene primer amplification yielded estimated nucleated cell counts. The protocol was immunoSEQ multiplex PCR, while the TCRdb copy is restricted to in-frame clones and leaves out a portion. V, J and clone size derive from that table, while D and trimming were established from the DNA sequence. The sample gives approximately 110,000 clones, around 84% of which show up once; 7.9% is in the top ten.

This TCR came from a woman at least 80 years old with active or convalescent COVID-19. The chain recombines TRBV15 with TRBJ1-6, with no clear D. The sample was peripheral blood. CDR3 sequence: CATSRDVSPLHF. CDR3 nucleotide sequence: TGTGCCACCAGCAGAGATGTATCACCCCTCCACTTT.